The 28 T cell receptor beta chains below come from one sample, sequenced in a study of blood T cells in healthy people across ages. For the second PCR, which ran for about 7 to 11 cycles, a sample-barcoded 5' primer and a J-beta primer mix were used. TCRdb ran MiXCR on the 5' RACE reads and lists one entry per CDR3 protein. Seen here are more than 700,000 distinct CDR3 sequences, about 53% observed once, and the top ten hold 40% to 50%. Sequencing was done on a sample of blood. The receptor source for this set is an elderly man in good health.

The chain links TRBV7-9 to TRBJ1-1; TRBD1 aligns across 7 bases. Germline V lookup: CDR1 SEHNR, CDR2 FQNEAQ (reference sequence). Germline trimming cut 4 bases from V and 2 bases from J; bases unmatched to any gene: 4. The CDR3 is made up of 14 amino acids. CDR3 nucleotide sequence: TGTGCCAGCAGCTCGACAGGGACCAACACTGAAGCTTTCTTT. Protein: CASSSTGTNTEAFF.

This clonotype came up a few times. J is TRBJ1-2 and V is TRBV15; weak D call: TRBD1 (5 bases). The CDR3 extends over 16 amino acids. Germline V gene data show CDR1 as LNHNV and CDR2 as YYDKDF (reference sequence). V lost 1 base and J 3 bases, leaving 15 bases between the germline ends. CDR3 in DNA: TGTGCCACCAGCAGAGTGGGAACAGGATGGGACTATGGCTACACCTTC. As protein: CATSRVGTGWDYGYTF.

This clonotype was observed a few times. The rearrangement links TRBV12-3 or TRBV12-4 to TRBJ1-2, with D hard to call. Trimming took 3 bases from V and 0 from J, leaving 5 bases between them. The CDR3 covers 13 residues. The CDR3 protein is CASSLVTNYGYTF. CDR3 in DNA: TGTGCCAGCAGTTTGGTGACTAACTATGGCTACACCTTC.

This clonotype was observed a few times. The chain carries TRBV5-1 and TRBJ2-1; no definite D call. V was shortened by 4 bases and J by 8 bases, with 13 bases between the two germline ends. The CDR3 has 13 amino acids. CDR1 and CDR2 (germline): SGHRS, YFSETQ. The CDR3 nucleotides are TGCGCCAGCAGCAAACTCCAGGTCGATGAGCAGTTCTTC. Translated, it gives CASSKLQVDEQFF.

This clonotype occurred many times. The rearrangement links TRBV12-3 or TRBV12-4 to TRBJ2-5; D is perhaps TRBD1 or TRBD2 (6 bases each). The CDR3 covers 13 residues. Trimming left V 8 bases short and J 11 bases short, with 21 bases between. The CDR3 loop is CASAPGSRGTQYF. Written as DNA, the CDR3 is TGTGCCAGCGCCCCCGGTTCAAGGGGGACTCAGTACTTC.

The chain joins TRBV4-1 to TRBJ2-3; D is possibly TRBD1 or TRBD2 (5 bases each). The CDR3 totals 14 residues. The V gene's germline CDR1 is MGHRA and CDR2 YSYEKL. With 5 bases removed from V and 14 bases from J, the gap between germline ends came to 23 bases. The CDR3 coding sequence is TGCGCCAGCAGCTTAGCACTAGGGGAGAGATACGCGTATTTT. This encodes CASSLALGERYAYF.

This clonotype has only a few counts. The V call is TRBV20-1, the J call TRBJ2-1; a possible D gene is TRBD2 (6 bases). The V and J ends lost 6 bases and 12 bases respectively, with 12 bases between them. The CDR3 totals 10 residues. Germline V CDR1 and CDR2: DFQATT, SNEGSKA (reference sequence). The CDR3 DNA follows: TGCAGTGCACTGAGGGGAGGGCAGTTCTTC. This translates into CSALRGGQFF.

This clonotype was seen only a few times. J is TRBJ2-3 and V is TRBV28; the match to TRBD1 covers 7 bases. CDR1 MDHEN and CDR2 SYDVKM come from the germline V gene. The CDR3 spans 16 residues. Trimming took 3 bases from V and 0 from J; bases not matched to a gene: 6. The CDR3 is CASSLIGGPSTDTQYF. The CDR3, as DNA: TGTGCCAGCAGTTTGATAGGGGGCCCTAGCACAGATACGCAGTATTTT.

V gene TRBV7-9 combines with J gene TRBJ2-6; TRBD1 is a possible D gene (5 bases). V gave up 8 bases and J gave up 2 bases, with 19 bases separating them. The CDR3 is 17 residues long. Germline assignment: CDR1 SEHNR and CDR2 FQNEAQ (reference sequence). CDR3 region: CASSQGAANAGANVLTF. The CDR3 DNA follows: TGTGCCAGCTCCCAGGGCGCAGCCAATGCTGGGGCCAACGTCCTGACTTTC.

J is TRBJ1-2 and V is TRBV3-1, with D maybe TRBD1 (6 bases). Trimming took 3 bases from V and 5 from J, leaving 13 bases between them. CDR1 and CDR2 (germline): LGHDT, YNNKEL (reference sequence). The CDR3 has 14 amino acids. This chain's CDR3 is CASSQGALGYGYTF. CDR3 coding DNA: TGTGCCAGCAGCCAGGGGGCTCTAGGTTATGGCTACACCTTC.

The V call is TRBV29-1, the J call TRBJ2-1; D tentatively fits TRBD1 or TRBD2 (6 bases each). Trimming stripped 3 bases from V and 3 bases from J, with 15 bases between. The length of the CDR3 is 15 residues. Germline V gene lookup returns CDR1 SQVTM and CDR2 ANQGSEA. CDR3 loop: CSVDRTGGLYNEQFF. The CDR3 DNA reads TGCAGCGTTGACCGAACCGGGGGCCTCTACAATGAGCAGTTCTTC.

The genes are TRBV18 and TRBJ2-7; TRBD1 aligns across 9 bases. With 2 bases clipped from V and 5 bases from J, the junction kept 10 bases outside the gene matches. The CDR3 sequence is 16 residues long. In germline, CDR1 is KGHSH, CDR2 LQKENI. This CDR3 is CASSPYGTGIPHEQYF. The DNA of the CDR3 is TGTGCCAGCTCACCATATGGGACAGGGATCCCCCACGAGCAGTACTTC.

This clonotype came up a few times. The rearrangement joins TRBV27 to TRBJ2-7; D possibly corresponds to TRBD1 (6 bases). This CDR3 spans 13 amino acids. The V gene lost 5 bases and the J gene lost 6 bases, with 14 bases spanning the gap. Germline loops: CDR1 MNHEY, CDR2 SMNVEV (reference sequence). The DNA of the CDR3 is TGTGCCAGCAGTGTAAACAGGGCGGGCGAGCAGTACTTC. It encodes CASSVNRAGEQYF.

This chain's CDR3 is CASSTFQGAGYTF. As DNA, the CDR3 is TGTGCCAGCAGCACTTTCCAGGGGGCGGGCTACACCTTC. The V call is TRBV7-2, the J call TRBJ1-2; 8 positions agree with TRBD1. V shed 5 bases and J 8 bases; nucleotides not matched to a gene: 7. Germline V lookup: CDR1 SGHTA, CDR2 FQGNSA. CDR3 size: 13 residues.

There are a few counts of this clonotype. This sequence joins TRBV12-3 or TRBV12-4 and TRBJ2-1, with D perhaps being TRBD1 or TRBD2 (6 bases each). V was clipped by 2 bases and J by 8 bases, with 16 bases between them. This CDR3 is built from 15 residues. This chain's CDR3 is CASSLRLGGFDEQFF. CDR3 DNA: TGTGCCAGCAGTTTACGGCTAGGGGGGTTCGATGAGCAGTTCTTC.

The chain links TRBV9 to TRBJ2-1; 14 positions match TRBD2. V lost 3 bases, J lost 9 bases, and 5 bases stayed unmatched. The CDR3 length is 15 residues. Germline CDR1 reads SGDLS; CDR2 reads YYNGEE. CDR3 nucleotide sequence: TGTGCCAGCAGCGCGACTAGCGGGAGGGAGGGTGAGCAGTTCTTC. Its protein product is CASSATSGREGEQFF.

J is TRBJ2-7 and V is TRBV3-1; no firm D call. Germline assignment: CDR1 LGHDT and CDR2 YNNKEL (reference sequence). The CDR3 consists of 12 residues. Trimming left V 0 bases short and J 6 bases short, with 6 bases between. The CDR3, as DNA: TGTGCCAGCAGCCAAGATGAAAGCGAGCAGTACTTC. Its protein is CASSQDESEQYF.

The rearrangement uses TRBV20-1 and TRBJ2-7, with TRBD2 matching over 10 bases. The J call is doubtful: the DNA matches TRBJ2-5 better. The CDR3 is made up of 14 amino acids. Germline V gives CDR1 DFQATT, CDR2 SNEGSKA (reference sequence). CDR3 region: CSARQLAGRETQYF. CDR3 bases: TGCAGTGCTAGACAACTAGCGGGACGAGAGACCCAGTACTTC.

Only a few counts were recorded for this clonotype. The gene calls are TRBV12-3 or TRBV12-4 and TRBJ1-2; possibly TRBD1 for D (6 bases). V lost 4 bases, J lost 12 bases, and 12 bases lay in between. This CDR3 is 11 amino acids long. The CDR3 coding sequence is TGTGCCAGCAGTTACCGACAGGTGAACACCTTC. It yields the protein CASSYRQVNTF.

The chain uses TRBV7-9 and TRBJ2-7, with a tentative D call TRBD2 (5 bases). The CDR3 has 19 residues. CDR1 is SEHNR and CDR2 is FQNEAQ in the germline V gene (reference sequence). Trimming removed 2 bases at V and 2 bases at J, with 25 bases between. The CDR3 coding sequence is TGTGCCAGCAGCTTATCAATCAGTGGCGGGTCCCCCCCTACCTACGAGCAGTACTTC. Residues: CASSLSISGGSPPTYEQYF.

This clonotype was counted only a few times. The V and J genes are TRBV7-2 and TRBJ1-1; D uncertain. The CDR3 length is 13 residues. The germline gives CDR1 SGHTA, CDR2 FQGNSA. V lost 4 bases, J lost 5 bases, and 11 bases lay in between. In nucleotides, the CDR3 is TGTGCCAGCAGCTCGACTTCGGGGACTGAAGCTTTCTTT. Residues: CASSSTSGTEAFF.

The CDR3 sequence: CARTGGTDTQYF. CDR3 nucleotides: TGTGCCAGGACCGGGGGCACAGATACGCAGTATTTT. The genes are TRBV2 and TRBJ2-3; TRBD2 is a possible D gene (5 bases). This CDR3 region has 12 residues. The ends were cut back, 9 bases at V and 1 base at J, with 8 bases in the middle. Germline values: CDR1 SNHLY, CDR2 FYNNEI.

This chain connects TRBV18 to TRBJ2-7, with TRBD2 matching over 10 bases. Germline V CDR1 and CDR2: KGHSH, LQKENI. The ends lost 4 bases at V and 4 bases at J; junction bases unmatched: 10. This CDR3 is built from 16 residues. The CDR3 DNA follows: TGTGCCAGCTCACGGACAGCGGGAGGGCCGGTTTACGAGCAGTACTTC. Protein product: CASSRTAGGPVYEQYF.

J is TRBJ2-3 and V is TRBV10-3; TRBD1 matches at 10 bases. The J segment lost 4 bases and the V segment lost 6 bases, leaving 7 bases of the junction unmatched. Germline V gene sequence: CDR1 ENHRY, CDR2 SYGVKD. CDR3 length equals 15 residues. The CDR3: CAIRRDRGRSDTQYF. CDR3 bases: TGTGCCATCAGGCGGGACAGGGGCAGATCAGATACGCAGTATTTT.

The chain links TRBV7-2 to TRBJ2-2; 8 positions match TRBD1. J lost 5 bases, V lost 0 bases, and 2 bases had no gene match. Germline V gene data show CDR1 as SGHTA and CDR2 as FQGNSA. The CDR3 is 15 amino acids. CDR3 DNA: TGTGCCAGCAGCTTAGCCAGGGGGCAAACCGGGGAGCTGTTTTTT. This encodes CASSLARGQTGELFF.

The CDR3 bases are TGCAGCGTTGACTACGGGTCCAATCAGCCCCAGCATTTT. It codes for CSVDYGSNQPQHF. The chain is built from TRBV29-1 and TRBJ1-5, with no clear D. CDR1 SQVTM and CDR2 ANQGSEA come from the germline V gene. V was trimmed by 3 bases and J by 3 bases, leaving 9 bases between them. The CDR3 consists of 13 residues.

The chain links TRBV28 to TRBJ1-2; TRBD1 matches 12 bases. In germline, CDR1 is MDHEN, CDR2 SYDVKM. V lost 3 bases to trimming and J lost 7 bases; unmatched junction nucleotides: 12. The CDR3 sequence is 17 residues long. The CDR3 region has the DNA TGTGCCAGCAGTTTGGTGACCTCCGGGACAGGGGGCCGTGGCTACACCTTC. Translating it yields CASSLVTSGTGGRGYTF.

This clonotype was picked up a small number of times. The chain joins TRBV20-1 to TRBJ2-1; TRBD2 matches 14 bases. The last part of the DNA fits TRBJ2-7 better; the J call may be wrong. The germline V gene encodes CDR1 DFQATT and CDR2 SNEGSKA (reference sequence). This CDR3 is built from 14 residues. CDR3 protein: CSATEGLAGGEQYF. The CDR3 nucleotides are TGCAGTGCCACGGAAGGACTAGCGGGAGGCGAGCAGTACTTC.